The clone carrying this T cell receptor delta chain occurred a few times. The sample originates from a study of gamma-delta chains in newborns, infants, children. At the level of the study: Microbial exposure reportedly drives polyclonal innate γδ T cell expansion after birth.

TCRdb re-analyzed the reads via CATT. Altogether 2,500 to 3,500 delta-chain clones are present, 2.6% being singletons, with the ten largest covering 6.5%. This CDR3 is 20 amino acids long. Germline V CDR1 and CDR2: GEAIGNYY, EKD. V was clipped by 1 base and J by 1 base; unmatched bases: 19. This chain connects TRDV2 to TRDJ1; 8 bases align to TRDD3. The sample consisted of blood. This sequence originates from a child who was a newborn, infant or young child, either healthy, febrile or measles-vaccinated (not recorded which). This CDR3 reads CACDTVGSSGGRTVTDKLIF. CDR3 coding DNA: TGTGCCTGTGACACGGTAGGGAGTTCTGGGGGAAGGACCGTCACCGATAAACTCATCTTT.